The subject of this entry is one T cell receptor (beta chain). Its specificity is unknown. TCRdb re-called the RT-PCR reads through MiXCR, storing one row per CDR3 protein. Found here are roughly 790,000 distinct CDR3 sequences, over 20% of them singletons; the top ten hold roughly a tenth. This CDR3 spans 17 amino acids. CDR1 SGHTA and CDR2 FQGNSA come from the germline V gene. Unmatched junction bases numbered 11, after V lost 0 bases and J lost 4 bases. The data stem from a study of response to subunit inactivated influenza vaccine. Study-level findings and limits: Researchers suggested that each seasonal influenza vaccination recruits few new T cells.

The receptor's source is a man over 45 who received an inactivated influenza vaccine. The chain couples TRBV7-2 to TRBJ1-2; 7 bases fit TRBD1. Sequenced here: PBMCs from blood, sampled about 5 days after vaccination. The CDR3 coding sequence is TGTGCCAGCAGCTTAGCTGGGGGACAGACCCCCTTCTATGGCTACACCTTC. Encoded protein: CASSLAGGQTPFYGYTF. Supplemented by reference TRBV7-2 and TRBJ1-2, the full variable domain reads GAGVSQSPSNKVTEKGKDVELRCDPISGHTALYWYRQSLGQGLEFLIYFQGNSAPDKSGLPSDRFSAERTGGSVSTLTIQRTQQEDSAVYLCASSLAGGQTPFYGYTFGSGTRLTVV.